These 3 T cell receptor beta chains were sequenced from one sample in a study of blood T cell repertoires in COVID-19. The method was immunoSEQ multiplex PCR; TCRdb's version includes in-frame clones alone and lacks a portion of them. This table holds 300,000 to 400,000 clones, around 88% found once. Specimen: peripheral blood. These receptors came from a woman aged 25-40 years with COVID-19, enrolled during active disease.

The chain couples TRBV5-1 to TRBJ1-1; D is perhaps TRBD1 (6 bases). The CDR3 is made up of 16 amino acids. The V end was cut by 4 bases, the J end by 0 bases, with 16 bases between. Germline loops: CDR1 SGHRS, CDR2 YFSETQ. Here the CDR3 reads CASSPNPGTLNTEAFF. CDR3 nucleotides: TGCGCCAGCAGCCCCAATCCCGGGACATTGAACACTGAAGCTTTCTTT.

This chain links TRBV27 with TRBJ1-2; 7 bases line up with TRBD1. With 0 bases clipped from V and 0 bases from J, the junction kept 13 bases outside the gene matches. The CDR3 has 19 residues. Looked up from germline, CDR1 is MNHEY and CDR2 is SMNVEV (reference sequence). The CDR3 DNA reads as TGTGCCAGCAGTTTATCGCCGATATTAATGGACAGGACTAACTATGGCTACACCTTC. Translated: CASSLSPILMDRTNYGYTF.

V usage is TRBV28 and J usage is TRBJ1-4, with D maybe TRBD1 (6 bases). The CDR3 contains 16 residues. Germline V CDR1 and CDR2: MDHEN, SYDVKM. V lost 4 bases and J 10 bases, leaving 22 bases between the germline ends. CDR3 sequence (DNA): TGTGCCAGCAGTTCTCCTACCGGGACAAATCGGGGAAAACTGTTTTTT. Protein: CASSSPTGTNRGKLFF.